This TCR beta chain was identified during a study of PD-1 blockade in classical Hodgkin lymphoma. Across the study: Every 2 weeks, patients got 3 mg/kg intravenous nivolumab. Overall study findings and caveats: Healthy donors were reported to have higher baseline TCR diversity than newly diagnosed patients. Newly diagnosed patients and complete responders had comparable diversity at baseline.

Clones were read by immunoSEQ multiplex PCR, and TCRdb kept only the in-frame ones, dropping some. The sample contains 25,000 to 30,000 clones, about 82% of which appear only once. Notes on this clone: The antigen remains undetermined.

Regarding time point: cycle 4 day 1 (C4D1), after 5 to 7 weeks of nivolumab. All trial patients relapsed after autologous stem cell transplantation. V was clipped by 5 bases and J by 2 bases; unmatched bases: 6. The CDR3 covers 14 residues. Germline CDR1 reads SGHAT; CDR2 reads FQNNGV. This clonotype was sampled from a human donor with classical Hodgkin lymphoma. Here the sequenced sample was peripheral blood mononuclear cells (PBMCs), taken before the fourth cycle of nivolumab. The V call is TRBV11-2, the J call TRBJ2-7; 7 nucleotides match TRBD2. CDR3 DNA sequence: TGTGCCAGCAGCCCGCCTAGCGGCCCCTACGAGCAGTACTTC. Translated: CASSPPSGPYEQYF.